The following is a T cell receptor (beta chain) sequence with its context. Its cognate antigen has yet to be identified. Base qualities are missing; no much larger clone stands one base away. This sample is drawn from a study of multiple sclerosis patients with progressive multifocal leukoencephalopathy (dated by TCRdb to the late 2010s). Background for the entire study: Roughly 5 natalizumab-treated MS patients who did not develop PML were used as controls and were sampled longitudinally. The study examined peripheral T and B cells of MS patients who developed PML (4 under natalizumab, 1 after alemtuzumab) and treated patients who did not. The goal was to find JC virus-specific or public T-cell expansions that arose at the time of PML onset. From before therapy, through 6 and 12 months, up to PML onset, two natalizumab-treated patients who later developed PML were tracked longitudinally. What the work shows at the level of the full study, not this receptor alone: When PML developed, neither common TRBV or TRBJ gene usage nor preferential TRBV-TRBJ pairings were detected. Analysis was restricted to peripheral blood, although for natalizumab-associated PML, cerebrospinal fluid or brain lymphocytes might be more informative. Because of the small, descriptive cohort, whether findings reflect JC virus infection or general immunocompromise remained unclear. Only PML patients had TRB clones above 0.5% frequency, but the clones expanded at PML onset were already present before and during natalizumab therapy. Lower normalized Shannon entropy suggested less diverse TRB repertoires in most PML patients, whereas the natalizumab-treated controls showed values near 1.

Amplification of TRB CDR3 regions from genomic DNA was performed at survey-level depth using the immunoSEQ two-step multiplex PCR. Each PCR was spiked with synthetic inline TR CDR3 controls spanning all V-J pairings to estimate template counts and remove amplification bias. Reads went through processing to reduce amplification and sequencing bias, and quantification was done against synthetic TR CDR3 analogs. The paper's data handling went like this. Raw data were processed in ImmunoSEQ Analyzer, removing out-of-frame sequences and CDR3s with stop codons, and genes were named by IMGT nomenclature. Repertoire diversity was summarized as normalized Shannon entropy, defined as 1 minus Pielou's evenness. Two TRB sequences were counted as identical only if the two sequences had the same V gene, J gene and CDR3. Public PML clonotypes were CDR3s shared by two or more PML-onset samples but absent earlier, in controls, and in public databases. Skylign with the observed count method was used to analyze CDR3 amino acid composition at each position. Drawn from immuneACCESS, this table holds only the in-frame rearrangements with V and J called that TCRdb kept. Clones are partly lost; checked studies trace under half to an unresolved V gene and leave the rest unexplained. V and J calls and clone size come straight from that table; D and trimming were deduced from the DNA. This sample has under 40,000 clones in its table, and 70% to 90% of those were observed once. The ten largest clonotypes hold approximately 1.5% of the sample.

Taken from the germline V gene (reference sequence), the CDR1 and CDR2 loops are SGHNT and YYREEE. The cysteine opens and the phenylalanine closes a CDR3 of 15 amino acids. The read is trimmed to its CDR3 DNA, 45 bases read in frame from base 1. The germline ends are 12 bases apart after V is trimmed by 4 bases and J by 4 bases. The sample's time point label, decoded: before natalizumab initiation. Every listed patient had earlier received interferon beta, and every PML patient was female. Before the first natalizumab infusion, T0 blood samples were collected. Ficoll-Hypaque density gradient centrifugation was used to isolate peripheral blood mononuclear cells.

The receptor's source is a human donor with multiple sclerosis. The specimen sequenced was PBMCs. The sequence joins TRBV5-4 to TRBJ2-6, and TRBD2 may be the D gene, going by 6 matching bases. CDR3 loop: CASSLEGTGANVLTF. The DNA sequence is as follows: TGTGCCAGCAGCCTGGAGGGGACCGGGGCCAACGTCCTGACTTTC.